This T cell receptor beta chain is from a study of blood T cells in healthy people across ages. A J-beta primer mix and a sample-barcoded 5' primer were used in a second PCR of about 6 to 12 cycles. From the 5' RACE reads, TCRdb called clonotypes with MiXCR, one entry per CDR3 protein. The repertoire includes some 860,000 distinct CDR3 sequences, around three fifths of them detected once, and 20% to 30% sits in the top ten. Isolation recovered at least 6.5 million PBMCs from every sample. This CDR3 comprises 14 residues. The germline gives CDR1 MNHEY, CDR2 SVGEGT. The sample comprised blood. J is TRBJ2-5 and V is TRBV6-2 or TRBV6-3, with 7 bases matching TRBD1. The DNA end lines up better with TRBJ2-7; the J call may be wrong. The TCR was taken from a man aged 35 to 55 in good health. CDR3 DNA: TGTGCCAGCAGGCCGGGACAGCTTTTCTACGAGCAGTACTTC. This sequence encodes CASRPGQLFYEQYF.